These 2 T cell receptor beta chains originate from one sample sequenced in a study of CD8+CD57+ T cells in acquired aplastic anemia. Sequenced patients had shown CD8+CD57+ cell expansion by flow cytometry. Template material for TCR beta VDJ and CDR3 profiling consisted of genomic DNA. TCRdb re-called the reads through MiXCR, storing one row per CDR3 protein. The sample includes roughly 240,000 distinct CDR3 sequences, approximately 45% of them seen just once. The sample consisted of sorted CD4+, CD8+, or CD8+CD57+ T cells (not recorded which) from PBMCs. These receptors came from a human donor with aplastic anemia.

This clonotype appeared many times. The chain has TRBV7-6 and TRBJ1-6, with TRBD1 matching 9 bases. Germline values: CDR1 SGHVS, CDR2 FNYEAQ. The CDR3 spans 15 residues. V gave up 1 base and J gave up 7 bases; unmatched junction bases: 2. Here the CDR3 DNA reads TGTGCCAGCAGCTTAGATACAGGGGGCAATTCACCCCTCCACTTT. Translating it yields CASSLDTGGNSPLHF. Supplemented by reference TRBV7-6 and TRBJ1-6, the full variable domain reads GAGVSQSPRYKVTKRGQDVALRCDPISGHVSLYWYRQALGQGPEFLTYFNYEAQQDKSGLPNDRFSAERPEGSISTLTIQRTEQRDSAMYRCASSLDTGGNSPLHFGNGTRLTVT.

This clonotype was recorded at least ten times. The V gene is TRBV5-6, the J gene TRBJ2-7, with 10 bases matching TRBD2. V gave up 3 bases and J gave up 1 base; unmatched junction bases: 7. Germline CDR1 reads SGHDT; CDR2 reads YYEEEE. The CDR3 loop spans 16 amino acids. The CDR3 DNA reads TGTGCCAGCAGCTATGTAAGGACTAGCGGTTCCTACGAGCAGTACTTC. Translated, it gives CASSYVRTSGSYEQYF.